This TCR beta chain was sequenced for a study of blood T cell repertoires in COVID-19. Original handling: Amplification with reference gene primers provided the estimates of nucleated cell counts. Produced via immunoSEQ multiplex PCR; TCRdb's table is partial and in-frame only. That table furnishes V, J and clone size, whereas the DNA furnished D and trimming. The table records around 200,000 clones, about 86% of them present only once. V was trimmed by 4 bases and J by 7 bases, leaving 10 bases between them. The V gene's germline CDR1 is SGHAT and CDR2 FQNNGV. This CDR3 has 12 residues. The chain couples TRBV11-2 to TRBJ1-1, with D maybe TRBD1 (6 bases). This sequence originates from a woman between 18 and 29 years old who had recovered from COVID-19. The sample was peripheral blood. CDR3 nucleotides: TGTGCCAGCAGCTCCGTACAGGGTGAAGCTTTCTTT. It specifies CASSSVQGEAFF.